What follows describes a single T cell receptor beta chain. Antigen unknown. The entry originates in a study of vaccination and CD4 T cells after COVID-19. Stated treatment: approximately 10-day PBMC culture with coronavirus spike peptide pools or control peptides (ViraFEST assay). Before TCRs were sequenced, ViraFEST expanded antigen-specific T cells with peptide pools. An Oncomine TCR Beta short-read assay was used to sequence the DNA from cultured CD4+ T cells. TCRdb reanalysed the PCR reads using MiXCR and keeps one entry per CDR3 protein. The repertoire holds around 19,000 distinct CDR3 sequences, 66% seen once, with roughly 3.5% in the top ten. Unmatched junction bases numbered 5, after V lost 3 bases and J lost 4 bases. This CDR3 region has 15 residues. Germline V gene data show CDR1 as SGHTA and CDR2 as FQGNSA.

The origin of this receptor is a human donor who had recovered from COVID-19. This chain uses TRBV7-2 with TRBJ1-1, with 10 bases that match TRBD1. The specimen sequenced was CD4+ T cells from blood, cultured in vitro. CDR3 bases: TGTGCCAGCAGCTTTCGAGGGACAGGGGTCACTGAAGCTTTCTTT. Translation: CASSFRGTGVTEAFF.